These 20 T cell receptor beta chains came from one sample sequenced in a study of control samples from healthy donors and cancer patients. Using immunoSEQ multiplex PCR, the repertoire was profiled, and TCRdb retains in-frame clones only, with some absent. The sample shows 350,000 to 450,000 clones, 75% to 95% of them seen only once. Specimen: PBMCs. The receptors shown here come from a man aged 40-50 years with head and neck cancer.

The chain employs TRBV30 and TRBJ1-6; unclear D gene. Germline CDR1 reads GTSNPN; CDR2 reads SVGIG (reference sequence). CDR3 size: 15 residues. Trimming took 0 bases from V and 8 from J, leaving 14 bases between them. This CDR3 reads CAWSVPRNSDSPLHF. The CDR3, as DNA: TGTGCCTGGAGTGTACCCCGTAATAGCGATTCACCCCTCCACTTT.

This sequence joins TRBV7-9 and TRBJ2-4; D not resolved. The ends were cut back, 5 bases at V and 0 bases at J, with 14 bases in the middle. CDR3 length: 16 residues. Germline lookup yields CDR1 SEHNR and CDR2 FQNEAQ (reference sequence). CDR3 protein: CASSPLGLGAKNIQYF. CDR3 bases: TGTGCCAGCAGCCCCCTGGGCCTGGGAGCCAAAAACATTCAGTACTTC.

The chain's CDR3 is CASSPRQGPYEQYF. The CDR3 DNA follows: TGTGCCAGCAGCCCCCGACAGGGTCCCTACGAGCAGTACTTC. The chain has TRBV11-2 and TRBJ2-7; 7 nucleotides align to TRBD1. With 5 bases clipped from V and 2 bases from J, the junction kept 6 bases outside the gene matches. This CDR3 is 14 amino acids long. Germline V gives CDR1 SGHAT, CDR2 FQNNGV.

This sequence joins TRBV4-1 and TRBJ1-4; 11 bases line up with TRBD1. The V gene end was trimmed by 3 bases and the J gene end by 0 bases; junction bases not matched to a gene: 6. The length of the CDR3 is 18 residues. Germline CDR1 reads MGHRA; CDR2 reads YSYEKL. CDR3 loop: CASSHRGQGASTNEKLFF. CDR3 sequence (DNA): TGCGCCAGCAGCCACCGTGGACAGGGGGCATCAACTAATGAAAAACTGTTTTTT.

Concerning this clone itself: The same CDR3 can be traced to other DNA sequences in this sample. V is TRBV10-3 and J is TRBJ1-5; D remains unclear. CDR1 is ENHRY, CDR2 SYGVKD, per germline. Trimming shortened V by 5 bases and J by 0 bases, and 2 bases separated the two germline ends. The CDR3 contains 12 residues. The CDR3 bases are TGTGCCATCAGTCCTAGCAATCAGCCCCAGCATTTT. Translated: CAISPSNQPQHF.

This clone has only one observation. The J gene is TRBJ1-1, the V gene TRBV7-8; no clear D gene. V lost 3 bases to trimming and J lost 1 base, with 12 bases between them. This CDR3 has 15 amino acids. CDR1 is SGHVS and CDR2 is FQNEAQ in the germline V gene. The CDR3 is CASSLNGIPNTEAFF. The CDR3 DNA reads TGTGCCAGCAGCTTGAACGGGATCCCGAACACTGAAGCTTTCTTT.

The chain is built from TRBV24-1 and TRBJ2-7, with 8 bases aligning to TRBD1. This CDR3 spans 14 amino acids. V shed 7 bases and J 3 bases; nucleotides not matched to a gene: 7. Germline V lookup: CDR1 KGHDR, CDR2 SFDVKD. The CDR3 nucleotides are TGTGCCACCAGCCGCGCTGACAGGGGCTACGAGCAGTACTTC. Its translation: CATSRADRGYEQYF.

The chain employs TRBV10-2 and TRBJ2-1; TRBD2 agrees at 7 bases. Per the germline V gene, CDR1 is WSHSY and CDR2 is SAAADI. V was pared by 5 bases and J by 2 bases, with 3 bases of the junction left unmatched. This CDR3 has 14 amino acids. The chain's CDR3 is CASSSGGTYNEQFF. The CDR3 DNA is TGCGCCAGCAGTTCGGGGGGTACCTACAATGAGCAGTTCTTC.

This clone has a handful of counts. J is TRBJ1-5 and V is TRBV30, with 7 nucleotides matching TRBD1. There are 15 residues in the CDR3. Per germline, CDR1 GTSNPN and CDR2 SVGIG (reference sequence). With V trimmed by 3 bases and J by 4 bases, 9 bases remained unmatched. CDR3 region: CAWSRGSGGNQPQHF. The CDR3 coding sequence is TGTGCCTGGAGCCGAGGGTCAGGGGGTAATCAGCCCCAGCATTTT.

V and J are TRBV7-8 and TRBJ1-5, with 7 positions matching TRBD1. The CDR3 is 15 amino acids. Trimming took 2 bases from V and 7 from J; bases not matched to a gene: 8. Germline assignment: CDR1 SGHVS and CDR2 FQNEAQ. CDR3 DNA sequence: TGTGCCAGCAGCTTATCGTTAGGGGGACAGCAGCCCCAGCATTTT. This gives the protein CASSLSLGGQQPQHF.

This sequence joins TRBV4-3 and TRBJ2-3; TRBD2 agrees at 12 bases. Germline V gene sequence: CDR1 LGHNA, CDR2 YSLEER. The CDR3 consists of 17 residues. The trim removed 1 base at V and 0 bases at J, leaving 2 bases unmatched. The CDR3 DNA follows: TGCGCCAGCAGCCAAGGTCTAGCGGGGGGGAGCACAGATACGCAGTATTTT. It encodes CASSQGLAGGSTDTQYF.

This clone showed up just a few times. V gene TRBV3-1 (or the pseudogene TRBV3-2) combines with J gene TRBJ2-7, with 10 bases matching TRBD1. J lost 3 bases, V lost 3 bases, and 8 bases had no gene match. The CDR3 length is 16 residues. Germline CDR1 reads LGHDT; CDR2 reads YNNKEL (reference sequence). CDR3 sequence (DNA): TGTGCCAGCAGCCATCATCCGGGACAGGGGTACTACGAGCAGTACTTC. This sequence encodes CASSHHPGQGYYEQYF.

The chain recombines TRBV3-1 (or the pseudogene TRBV3-2) with TRBJ2-1; D remains unclear. Germline V gives CDR1 LGHDT, CDR2 YNNKEL (reference sequence). This CDR3 comprises 16 residues. The V end was cut by 3 bases, the J end by 0 bases, with 12 bases between. The CDR3 spells CASSHTGQPSYNEQFF. CDR3 nucleotide sequence: TGTGCCAGCAGCCACACTGGCCAACCCTCCTACAATGAGCAGTTCTTC.

The CDR3 nucleotides read TGTGCCAGCAGCTTGGCCGGGGAGACCCAGTACTTC. It is translated as CASSLAGETQYF. The V gene is TRBV5-5, the J gene TRBJ2-5; no firm D call. V was clipped by 0 bases and J by 5 bases, with 5 bases between them. Germline V gives CDR1 SGHKS, CDR2 YYEKEE (reference sequence). The CDR3 is 12 amino acids.

This clone was picked up one time. The gene calls are TRBV19 and TRBJ1-4, with D uncertain. Trimming cost V 6 bases and J 2 bases, with 13 bases left between them. Germline V gene data show CDR1 as LNHDA and CDR2 as SQIVND (reference sequence). The CDR3 is 15 residues long. This chain's CDR3 is CASSPGSPTNEKLFF. CDR3 DNA sequence: TGTGCCAGTAGCCCCGGGAGCCCGACTAATGAAAAACTGTTTTTT.

The chain employs TRBV5-4 and TRBJ2-1; 7 bases map to TRBD1. The germline V gene encodes CDR1 SGHNT and CDR2 YYREEE (reference sequence). The V segment lost 4 bases and the J segment 2 bases; nucleotides outside the gene matches: 9. The CDR3 loop spans 16 amino acids. CDR3 region: CASSPPGQQAYNEQFF. Here the CDR3 DNA reads TGTGCCAGCAGCCCTCCGGGACAGCAGGCCTACAATGAGCAGTTCTTC.

The chain carries TRBV28 and TRBJ1-2; D remains ambiguous. V lost 3 bases to trimming and J lost 4 bases, with 12 bases between them. The CDR3 contains 14 residues. CDR1 and CDR2 from the germline V gene are MDHEN and SYDVKM. The CDR3 DNA sequence: TGTGCCAGCAGTTTGTCCATCAGACTCTATGGCTACACCTTC. It translates to CASSLSIRLYGYTF.

The chain employs TRBV5-1 and TRBJ1-5, with D unresolved. The V gene lost 4 bases and the J gene lost 0 bases, with 8 bases spanning the gap. CDR1 and CDR2 (germline): SGHRS, YFSETQ. This CDR3 spans 14 amino acids. The CDR3 DNA sequence: TGCGCCAGCAGCCCAGGAAATAGCAATCAGCCCCAGCATTTT. Its protein product is CASSPGNSNQPQHF.

This chain joins TRBV7-3 and TRBJ1-4; D unresolved. Trimming shortened V by 5 bases and J by 3 bases, and 13 bases separated the two germline ends. Germline CDR1 reads SGHTA; CDR2 reads FQGTGA. The CDR3 covers 15 residues. The CDR3 loop is CASSPGYNSNEKLFF. Written as DNA, the CDR3 is TGTGCCAGCAGCCCCGGGTATAATTCTAATGAAAAACTGTTTTTT. Full variable domain (remainder filled in from reference TRBV7-3 and TRBJ1-4): GAGVSQTPSNKVTEKGKYVELRCDPISGHTALYWYRQSLGQGPEFLIYFQGTGAADDSGLPNDRFFAVRPEGSVSTLKIQRTERGDSAVYLCASSPGYNSNEKLFFGSGTQLSVL.

V and J are TRBV5-4 and TRBJ1-4, with TRBD1 identical over 9 bases. The germline V gene has CDR1 SGHNT and CDR2 YYREEE (reference sequence). V shed 0 bases, J shed 5 bases, and the junction held 2 bases outside the gene matches. The CDR3 loop spans 15 amino acids. Here the CDR3 reads CASSLAGTGNEKLFF. CDR3 nucleotides: TGTGCCAGCAGCTTGGCCGGGACAGGGAATGAAAAACTGTTTTTT.